This T cell receptor (beta chain) was recovered during a study of regulatory T cells in long-lasting Graves disease. Germline-derived CDR1 and CDR2 are ENHRY and SYGVKD. This CDR3 is built from 16 residues. Trimming stripped 0 bases from V and 10 bases from J, with 16 bases between. Time point specified: persistent/refractory GD, antithyroid drugs over 5 years with positive TRAb. PBMCs provided the RNA from which the TCR library was made. Arm-PCR of CDR3 regions with iRepertoire HTBI primers generated TCR beta libraries. Using its own MiXCR run on the multiplex PCR reads, TCRdb lists one record per CDR3 protein. Here the sample spans 600,000 to 850,000 distinct CDR3 sequences, about 32% being singletons.

This specimen was peripheral blood mononuclear cells (PBMCs), taken when the disease was refractory, from a patient treated with antithyroid drugs. This receptor was obtained from a female donor with Graves disease. The J gene is TRBJ1-6, the V gene TRBV10-3; D gene uncertain. Here the CDR3 reads CAISESGDPPFSPLHF. CDR3 nucleotides: TGTGCCATCAGTGAGTCTGGGGATCCCCCCTTCTCACCCCTCCACTTT.